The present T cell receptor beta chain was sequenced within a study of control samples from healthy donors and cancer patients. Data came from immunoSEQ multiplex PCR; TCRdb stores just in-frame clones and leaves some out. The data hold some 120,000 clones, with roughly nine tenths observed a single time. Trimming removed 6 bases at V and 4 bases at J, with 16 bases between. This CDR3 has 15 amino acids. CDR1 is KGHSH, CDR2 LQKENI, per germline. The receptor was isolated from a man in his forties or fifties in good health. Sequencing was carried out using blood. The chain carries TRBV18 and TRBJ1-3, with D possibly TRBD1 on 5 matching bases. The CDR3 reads CASSRMGDEGNTIYF. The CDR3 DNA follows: TGTGCCAGCTCCCGAATGGGGGACGAAGGAAACACCATATATTTT. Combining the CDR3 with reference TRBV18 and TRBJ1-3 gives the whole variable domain NAGVMQNPRHLVRRRGQEARLRCSPMKGHSHVYWYRQLPEEGLKFMVYLQKENIIDESGMPKERFSAEFPKEGPSILRIQQVVRGDSAAYFCASSRMGDEGNTIYFGEGSWLTVV.